The present TCR beta chain was sequenced within a study of CD8 T cells in Susac syndrome. The table lists this clonotype with a few counts. An input of roughly 0.5 to 1 ug of RNA was subjected to reverse transcription using random hexamers. Each CDR3 protein gets one entry after TCRdb re-called the immunoSEQ multiplex PCR reads with MiXCR. The sample has 100,000 or so distinct CDR3 sequences, just under 95% seen once. This CDR3 spans 13 amino acids. Germline assignment: CDR1 SGHTA and CDR2 FQGNSA. J gave up 3 bases and V 5 bases, and 1 base lay outside the gene matches. Sequenced: CD4+ T cells from PBMCs. The receptor was isolated from a human donor with Susac syndrome. The chain uses TRBV7-2 and TRBJ1-2; 9 bases map to TRBD1. The CDR3 DNA is TGTGCCAGCAGCCGGGACAGGGACTATGGCTACACCTTC. This codes for CASSRDRDYGYTF.